The following is a T cell receptor beta chain sequence with its context. Its antigen is not identified. Primed by a sample-barcoded 5' primer and a J-beta primer mix, a second PCR proceeded for about 7 to 11 cycles. With 12 random nucleotides, a template-switch adaptor tagged each individual cDNA molecule. Each CDR3 protein is one row after TCRdb ran MiXCR on the 5' RACE reads. The sample yields 800,000 to 900,000 distinct CDR3 sequences, 55% to 65% seen once. This specimen comes from a study of blood T cells in healthy people across ages. Broader study findings: Naive T cell percentage and TCR beta diversity correlated strongly. TCR beta diversity, measured per million T cells, fell in a roughly linear way with age.

With 5 bases removed from V and 4 bases from J, the gap between germline ends came to 18 bases. Germline loops: CDR1 LNHNV, CDR2 YYDKDF (reference sequence). The length of the CDR3 is 16 residues. This chain connects TRBV15 to TRBJ1-5, with D perhaps TRBD1 (6 bases). This TCR came from a man aged 30 to 39 in good health. Sequenced sample: blood. CDR3 sequence reads: CATSRMLYRDNQPQHF. The CDR3 DNA is TGTGCCACCAGCCGAATGTTATACAGGGATAATCAGCCCCAGCATTTT.